This T cell receptor beta chain comes out of a study of identical twins (dated by TCRdb to the mid-2010s). Some background on the complete study: The study deep-sequenced TCR alpha and beta repertoires from monozygotic twins, unrelated adults of various ages and cord blood to test whether fetal clonotypes persist. To rule out contamination, replicate twin experiments were performed at different times with different library preparation protocols.

This clonotype was seen only a few times. The antigen this receptor binds is unknown. Base qualities are missing; no much larger clone stands one base away. All donors were healthy Caucasians. The twin cohort consisted of three pairs of female monozygotic twins, all aged roughly 18 to 29 years. RNA for TCR libraries was isolated from peripheral blood mononuclear cells. The library came from 5' RACE. The listed sequencing device is Illumina HiSeq 2000. A universal primer binding site was introduced by template switching, and a unique molecular identifier was present in the final cDNA, enabling accurate counting of TCR cDNA molecules. First-strand cDNA for TCR alpha and beta chains was synthesized from specific primers in the conserved constant-segment region. To control for contamination, every cDNA library was double barcoded, receiving both a SMART-Mk sample barcode and Illumina barcodes. TruSeq adapter sequences and Illumina sample barcodes were added in two successive PCR steps. The Illumina HiSeq platform was used with custom primers to sequence TCR alpha and beta cDNA libraries. From the authors' description of their analysis: Raw reads were processed with MiGEC to extract unique molecular identifiers, and MiXCR was used to determine CDR3 positions. For each individual, recombination models were inferred using an EM algorithm with the repgenHMM and IGoR tools. The tcR package in R was used for shared clonotype analysis, with sharing normalized by the product of cloneset sizes. To study raw recombination free of thymic and clonal selection effects, out-of-frame nonproductive sequences were analyzed. TCRdb itself trimmed the public reads at Q25 with fastp, ran MiXCR and retained productive beta chains. Each CDR3 protein gets just one entry, which takes the most common genes and DNA from the rows behind it. In this record, the V and J calls reflect TCRdb's handling and not the investigators' own analysis. For this sample the table gives under 800,000 distinct CDR3 sequences, of which around 20% were detected only once. The leading ten clones occupy 4.3% of the sample.

The study at large found these results: Conclusions relied on cross-sectional statistical analysis, since the same donors could not be followed over many years. Recombination models systematically underestimated out-of-frame TCR alpha sharing in monozygotic twins but agreed with sharing between unrelated individuals. Zero-insertion analyses could be partly confounded by invariant T cells such as MAIT and iNKT, although diverse VJ usage argued against such confounding for most clonotypes. Compared with coincidental sharing between unrelated individuals, an excess of low generation-probability sequences was observed among out-of-frame TCR alpha sequences shared between twins. Fewer insertions were carried by abundant cord blood beta clonotypes, a similar but weaker trend appeared in young adult naive repertoires, and no such trend appeared in memory repertoires. The excess sharing between twins in beta out-of-frame sequences was weaker because fewer shared sequences reduced the signal-to-noise ratio.

The same data also contributed to another study, on T cells expressing NK-cell markers. That second report states: In sorted CD3+CD56+NKG2C+, CD3+CD56+NKG2C- and CD3+CD56-NKG2C+ T-cell subsets from several donors, TCR beta-chain repertoires were profiled. Seven of the eight sequenced donors were HCMV-seropositive and one was HCMV-seronegative. To restrict sorting to alphabetaTCR-expressing T cells, an anti-gammadeltaTCR antibody was added in several experiments. For over five donors, the dominant CD3+CD56+NKG2C+ clonotypes were among the top 10 CD8+ clonotypes and accounted for about 1.0-7.5% of CD8+ T cells. Those dominant clonotypes were again the most abundant among CD3+CD56-NKG2C+ cells in a handful of donors, at about 25-60.1%. Whether the expanded NKG2C-expressing T cell clones were specific for HCMV antigens remained unclear. Randomly selected healthy volunteers, three men and five women, were used as the eight sequenced donors. HCMV-specific IgG was detected in serum with a commercial ELISA kit to determine HCMV serostatus. For over 5 donors, bulk peripheral blood T-cell repertoires were additionally sequenced from unsorted PBMC. MIGEC was used to demultiplex reads and group reads by UMI, and MiTCR was used to assemble and quantify clonotypes. To exclude erroneous sequences, any TCR cDNA sequence not supported by at least two reads was discarded. The tcR package was used for downstream repertoire analysis, and clonotypes were matched between fractions using CDR3 nucleotide sequence together with V segment. VDJmatch was used to annotate antigen specificity against VDJdb, with one amino acid substitution in CDR3 permitted.

This receptor was obtained from a woman under 30 in good health. The sample consisted of PBMCs.

The DNA reads TGCGCCAGCAGTTACCCGGCGCTGGATACGCAGTATTTT. This sequence encodes CASSYPALDTQYF. The V gene is TRBV5-1 and the J gene is TRBJ2-3, with the D gene not confidently named. Including the terminal cysteine and phenylalanine, the CDR3 comprises 13 residues. The retained sequence is limited to the CDR3, 39 bases, with the frame set at the first base. The germline V gene supplies CDR1 SGHRS and CDR2 YFSETQ. The trim is 5 bases for V and 6 bases for J, with a gap of 13 bases between the germline ends. Extended through the reference TRBV5-1 and TRBJ2-3 proteins, this CDR3 yields the full variable domain: KAGVTQTPRYLIKTRGQQVTLSCSPISGHRSVSWYQQTPGQGLQFLFEYFSETQRNKGNFPGRFSGRQFSNSRSEMNVSTLELGDSALYLCASSYPALDTQYFGPGTRLTVL.